These 28 T cell receptor beta chains originate from one sample sequenced in a study of blood T cell repertoires in COVID-19 (dated by TCRdb to the early 2020s). Libraries were prepared through the immunoSEQ multiplex PCR assay. TCRdb mirrors the immuneACCESS table, restricted to in-frame sequences. Some clones are absent from its copies; in checked studies, under half trace to an unresolved V gene, and the reason for the others is unknown. The table for this sample lists around 190,000 clones; 70% to 85% of them were counted only once. The ten top clones hold 3.2% of the sample. What was sequenced was PBMCs or T cells enriched from blood (not recorded which). The source of these receptors is a woman in her 30s who had recovered from COVID-19.

V gene TRBV27 combines with J gene TRBJ1-1, with D possibly TRBD1 on 5 matching bases. This CDR3 contains 14 residues. Trimming removed 5 bases from V and 1 base from J, with 11 bases in between. Per germline, CDR1 MNHEY and CDR2 SMNVEV (reference sequence). The CDR3 here is CASSQGGTNTEAFF. The CDR3 coding sequence is TGTGCCAGCAGTCAAGGAGGGACGAACACTGAAGCTTTCTTT.

The chain is built from TRBV7-9 and TRBJ1-2; the D gene is possibly TRBD1 (5 bases). The germline V and J ends were trimmed by 4 bases and 3 bases, with 15 bases remaining between them. CDR3 length: 15 residues. Germline V gene data show CDR1 as SEHNR and CDR2 as FQNEAQ (reference sequence). The CDR3 DNA reads TGTGCCAGCAGCTCAGGGCTGGGGGGAGACTATGGCTACACCTTC. Translation gives CASSSGLGGDYGYTF.

The chain links TRBV7-6 to TRBJ1-2; D unresolved. The CDR3 covers 12 residues. Germline V gene lookup returns CDR1 SGHVS and CDR2 FNYEAQ. V was cut by 3 bases and J by 3 bases, with 5 bases left in between. For the CDR3, the DNA is TGTGCCAGCAGCTTCGGAGACTATGGCTACACCTTC. This gives the protein CASSFGDYGYTF.

Only a few counts were recorded for this clone. The rearrangement links TRBV6-5 to TRBJ2-7, with D hard to call. The V end was cut by 5 bases, the J end by 3 bases, with 11 bases between. CDR1 MNHEY and CDR2 SVGAGI come from the germline V gene. This CDR3 contains 13 residues. The CDR3 DNA is TGTGCCAGCAGTCAAAGCATAGACTACGAGCAGTACTTC. Protein: CASSQSIDYEQYF.

The V and J genes are TRBV9 and TRBJ1-3; tentatively, D is TRBD1 (6 bases). The V end was cut by 4 bases, the J end by 4 bases, with 15 bases between. Germline assignment: CDR1 SGDLS and CDR2 YYNGEE. This CDR3 comprises 15 residues. The CDR3 loop reads CASSQGSAGGNTIYF. Written as DNA, the CDR3 is TGTGCCAGCAGCCAGGGGTCGGCGGGCGGAAACACCATATATTTT. Together with reference TRBV9 and TRBJ1-3, the CDR3 gives the full variable domain: DSGVTQTPKHLITATGQRVTLRCSPRSGDLSVYWYQQSLDQGLQFLIQYYNGEERAKGNILERFSAQQFPDLHSELNLSSLELGDSALYFCASSQGSAGGNTIYFGEGSWLTVV.

This chain connects TRBV1 to TRBJ1-2. TRBV1 is annotated as a pseudogene. This CDR3 has 12 amino acids. The CDR3 here is CTSSQSNEGYTF. The CDR3 DNA reads as TGCACCAGCAGCCAATCGAACGAGGGCTACACCTTC.

This chain joins TRBV7-8 and TRBJ1-5; 7 positions match TRBD1. The V gene end was trimmed by 1 base and the J gene end by 6 bases; junction bases not matched to a gene: 9. This CDR3 comprises 16 residues. Germline V gene lookup returns CDR1 SGHVS and CDR2 FQNEAQ. The CDR3, as DNA: TGTGCCAGCAGCTTAGAAGGAGGGGGCGCGGTTCAGCCCCAGCATTTT. This translates into CASSLEGGGAVQPQHF.

As to this clone: Other DNA sequences in the same sample also yield this CDR3. The chain employs TRBV18 and TRBJ2-7; no definite D call. V shed 6 bases and J shed 3 bases, with 9 bases lying between them. The CDR3 loop spans 12 amino acids. From germline, CDR1 is KGHSH and CDR2 LQKENI. The CDR3 here is CASSPNGYEQYV. As DNA, the CDR3 is TGTGCCAGCTCCCCTAACGGCTACGAGCAGTACGTC.

V usage is TRBV20-1 and J usage is TRBJ2-3; no reliable D call. This CDR3 has 13 amino acids. Trimming took off 3 bases at V and 2 bases at J, with 9 bases between the two ends. Germline V gene data show CDR1 as DFQATT and CDR2 as SNEGSKA (reference sequence). The CDR3 DNA is TGCAGTGCTAGTGACCGCTACACAGATACGCAGTATTTT. It encodes CSASDRYTDTQYF.

The chain links TRBV7-8 to TRBJ2-5; D is possibly TRBD1 (5 bases). Per the germline V gene, CDR1 is SGHVS and CDR2 is FQNEAQ. The CDR3 is 14 residues long. The germline V and J ends were trimmed by 1 base and 1 base, with 7 bases remaining between them. CDR3 bases: TGTGCCAGCAGCTTAGGGACACTCCAAGAGACCCAGTACTTC. Translated: CASSLGTLQETQYF.

This sequence joins TRBV29-1 and TRBJ2-7; D is unresolved. Trimming cost V 1 base and J 0 bases, with 10 bases left between them. This CDR3 comprises 14 residues. Germline CDR1 SQVTM, CDR2 ANQGSEA. The CDR3 nucleotides are TGCAGCGTTGAAGCAGGAATAAGCTCCTACGAGCAGTACTTC. Encoded protein: CSVEAGISSYEQYF.

This clone was counted only a few times. This chain links TRBV5-1 with TRBJ2-2; 7 positions match TRBD2. The CDR3 is made up of 15 amino acids. V trimming: 1 base; J trimming: 7 bases; junction bases outside the gene matches: 7. Germline CDR1 SGHRS, CDR2 YFSETQ. CDR3 nucleotides: TGCGCCAGCAGCTTGATGGGAGGGGACGGCGGGGAGCTGTTTTTT. This translates into CASSLMGGDGGELFF.

This clone was seen only once. The genes are TRBV7-8 and TRBJ1-2; 7 nucleotides align to TRBD1. Trimming took 5 bases from V and 4 from J; bases not matched to a gene: 7. This CDR3 has 14 residues. Germline lookup yields CDR1 SGHVS and CDR2 FQNEAQ. In DNA, the CDR3 is TGTGCCAGCAGCCGACAGGGTTTTGTCTATGGCTACACCTTC. It yields the protein CASSRQGFVYGYTF.

This clone was seen just once. The chain links TRBV10-1 to TRBJ2-6, with D possibly matching TRBD1 (5 bases). Germline V gene sequence: CDR1 WNHNN, CDR2 SYGVQD (reference sequence). The CDR3 covers 15 residues. The V gene lost 10 bases and the J gene lost 1 base, with 14 bases spanning the gap. CDR3 protein: CANPLRVSGANVLTF. In nucleotides, the CDR3 is TGCGCCAACCCCCTCAGGGTATCTGGGGCCAACGTCCTGACTTTC.

The table lists this clone with many counts. This chain links TRBV6-1 with TRBJ2-2; TRBD1 agrees at 8 bases. V shed 1 base, J shed 7 bases, and the junction held 5 bases outside the gene matches. The CDR3 loop spans 15 amino acids. Germline CDR1 is MNHNS and CDR2 is SASEGT. The CDR3 DNA reads as TGTGCCAGCAGTGAAGTGACAGGGGTTTTCGGGGAGCTGTTTTTT. This sequence encodes CASSEVTGVFGELFF.

This chain joins TRBV5-5 and TRBJ2-7; D gene uncertain. This CDR3 is built from 14 residues. Trimming pared 0 bases from V and 6 bases from J, leaving 13 bases between. Germline V CDR1 and CDR2: SGHKS, YYEKEE (reference sequence). The CDR3 sequence: CASSLGAFTGEQYF. The CDR3 coding sequence is TGTGCCAGCAGCTTGGGAGCCTTTACGGGCGAGCAGTACTTC.

The chain employs TRBV7-8 and TRBJ1-5, with D perhaps TRBD1 (6 bases). Germline loops: CDR1 SGHVS, CDR2 FQNEAQ. Trimming shortened V by 3 bases and J by 5 bases, and 20 bases separated the two germline ends. This CDR3 has 17 residues. The CDR3 nucleotides read TGTGCCAGCAGCTTCTCTTCAGCAGGGGTTCAGCATCAGCCCCAGCATTTT. Amino acid sequence: CASSFSSAGVQHQPQHF.

V is TRBV13 and J is TRBJ2-1; 13 bases are shared with TRBD2. Germline assignment: CDR1 PRHDT and CDR2 FYEKMQ (reference sequence). Trimming cost V 4 bases and J 6 bases; bases outside gene matches: 15. This CDR3 has 19 amino acids. CDR3: CASSSTLTSGRPVVNEQFF. In DNA form, the CDR3 reads TGTGCCAGCAGCTCGACATTGACTAGCGGGAGGCCAGTAGTCAATGAGCAGTTCTTC.

The chain is built from TRBV15 and TRBJ2-1; 8 bases match TRBD2. With V trimmed by 9 bases and J by 9 bases, 7 bases remained unmatched. The CDR3 spans 12 residues. Germline V lookup: CDR1 LNHNV, CDR2 YYDKDF (reference sequence). This CDR3 is CATSGGPGEQFF. The CDR3 coding sequence is TGTGCCACGTCGGGGGGGCCCGGTGAGCAGTTCTTC.

This sequence joins TRBV10-1 and TRBJ1-1, with 9 bases that match TRBD1. Germline CDR1 is WNHNN and CDR2 is SYGVQD (reference sequence). CDR3 length: 14 residues. The V gene end was trimmed by 5 bases and the J gene end by 1 base; junction bases not matched to a gene: 2. The CDR3 nucleotides are TGCGCCAGCAGTAAGGACAGGGGGAACACTGAAGCTTTCTTT. Translated, it gives CASSKDRGNTEAFF.

The genes are TRBV4-1 and TRBJ2-2, with no clear D. Looked up from germline, CDR1 is MGHRA and CDR2 is YSYEKL. This CDR3 is built from 16 residues. Trimming took off 0 bases at V and 7 bases at J, with 15 bases between the two ends. CDR3 loop: CASSQDSPRNHGELFF. The DNA of the CDR3 is TGCGCCAGCAGCCAAGATTCCCCTAGGAACCACGGGGAGCTGTTTTTT.

CDR3 bases: TGCGCCAGCAGCTTGGGACAGGGAGTCGTGGAGACCCAGTACTTC. This translates into CASSLGQGVVETQYF. The V call is TRBV5-1, the J call TRBJ2-5, with TRBD1 matching over 7 bases. Germline CDR1 is SGHRS and CDR2 is YFSETQ. This CDR3 has 15 residues. V was pared by 0 bases and J by 5 bases, with 7 bases of the junction left unmatched.

This chain connects TRBV9 to TRBJ2-5; D call uncertain. CDR1 is SGDLS and CDR2 is YYNGEE in the germline V gene. The CDR3 is 13 residues long. V lost 0 bases to trimming and J lost 2 bases, with 5 bases between them. CDR3 residues: CASSVDSQETQYF. CDR3 DNA sequence: TGTGCCAGCAGCGTAGACAGTCAAGAGACCCAGTACTTC.

This clone came up a few times. Additional DNA sequences in this sample encode the identical CDR3. The J gene is TRBJ1-6, the V gene TRBV28; D is ambiguous. V gave up 6 bases and J gave up 0 bases, with 12 bases separating them. This CDR3 contains 16 residues. Looked up from germline, CDR1 is MDHEN and CDR2 is SYDVKM. The CDR3 loop is CASSSRVSSYNSPLHF. The CDR3 DNA is TGTGCCAGCAGCAGTCGGGTTAGCTCCTATAATTCACCCCTCCACTTT.

This chain connects TRBV2 to TRBJ1-1; D perhaps matches TRBD1 (5 bases). CDR3 length: 13 residues. The V gene lost 6 bases and the J gene lost 1 base, with 9 bases spanning the gap. Per the germline V gene, CDR1 is SNHLY and CDR2 is FYNNEI. CDR3 DNA sequence: TGTGCCAGCAGACCAACAGGGAACACTGAAGCTTTCTTT. As protein: CASRPTGNTEAFF.

The chain carries TRBV5-1 and TRBJ1-3; D not resolved. CDR1 SGHRS and CDR2 YFSETQ come from the germline V gene. V dropped 0 bases and J dropped 0 bases, with 7 bases sitting between them. CDR3 length: 15 residues. As DNA, the CDR3 is TGCGCCAGCAGCTTGGGTGGCAACTCTGGAAACACCATATATTTT. Its protein is CASSLGGNSGNTIYF.

This chain connects TRBV24-1 to TRBJ2-1; 8 bases are shared with TRBD1. With 0 bases clipped from V and 3 bases from J, the junction kept 9 bases outside the gene matches. Germline V gene lookup returns CDR1 KGHDR and CDR2 SFDVKD. CDR3 length: 18 amino acids. CDR3 protein: CATSDLDRGTSYYNEQFF. CDR3 nucleotides: TGTGCCACCAGTGATTTGGACAGGGGAACCTCCTACTACAATGAGCAGTTCTTC.

This rearrangement joins TRBV19 to TRBJ1-5; the D gene is possibly TRBD1 (6 bases). CDR3 size: 16 residues. The germline V gene encodes CDR1 LNHDA and CDR2 SQIVND (reference sequence). V shed 3 bases and J shed 3 bases, with 15 bases lying between them. The DNA of the CDR3 is TGTGCCAGTAGTATGTTGGGGGGGGCGCACAATCAGCCCCAGCATTTT. It is translated as CASSMLGGAHNQPQHF.